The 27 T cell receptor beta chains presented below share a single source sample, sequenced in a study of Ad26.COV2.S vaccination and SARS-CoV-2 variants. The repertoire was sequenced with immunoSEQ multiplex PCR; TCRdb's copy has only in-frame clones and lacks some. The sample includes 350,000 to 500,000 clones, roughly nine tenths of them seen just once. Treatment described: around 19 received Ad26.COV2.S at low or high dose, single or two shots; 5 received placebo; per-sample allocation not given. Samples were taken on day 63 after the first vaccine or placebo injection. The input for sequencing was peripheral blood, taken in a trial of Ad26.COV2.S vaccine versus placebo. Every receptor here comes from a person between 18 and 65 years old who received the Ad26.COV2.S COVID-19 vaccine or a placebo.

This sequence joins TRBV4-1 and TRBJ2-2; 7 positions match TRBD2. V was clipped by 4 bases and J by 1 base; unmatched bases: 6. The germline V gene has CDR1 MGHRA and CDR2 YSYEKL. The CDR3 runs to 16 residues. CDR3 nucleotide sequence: TGCGCCAGCAGCCCCCTCGGACTAGAGAACACCGGGGAGCTGTTTTTT. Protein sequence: CASSPLGLENTGELFF.

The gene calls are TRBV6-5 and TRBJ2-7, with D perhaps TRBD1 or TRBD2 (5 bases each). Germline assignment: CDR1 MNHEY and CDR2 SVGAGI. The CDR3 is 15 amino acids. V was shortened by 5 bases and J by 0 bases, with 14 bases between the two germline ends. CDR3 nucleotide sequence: TGTGCCAGCAGTAGGGACCCAATGACCTCCTACGAGCAGTACTTC. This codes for CASSRDPMTSYEQYF.

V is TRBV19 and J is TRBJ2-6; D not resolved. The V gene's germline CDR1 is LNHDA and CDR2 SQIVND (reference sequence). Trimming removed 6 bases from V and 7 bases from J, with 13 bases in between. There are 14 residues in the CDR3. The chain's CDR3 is CASSPPFAANVLTF. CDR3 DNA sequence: TGTGCCAGTAGCCCACCCTTTGCCGCCAACGTCCTGACTTTC.

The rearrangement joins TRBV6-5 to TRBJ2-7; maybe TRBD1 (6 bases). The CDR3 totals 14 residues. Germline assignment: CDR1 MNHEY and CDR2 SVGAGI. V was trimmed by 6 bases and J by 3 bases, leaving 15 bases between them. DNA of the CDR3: TGTGCCAGCAGCAAACGAACAGGGAACTACGAGCAGTACGTC. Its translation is CASSKRTGNYEQYV.

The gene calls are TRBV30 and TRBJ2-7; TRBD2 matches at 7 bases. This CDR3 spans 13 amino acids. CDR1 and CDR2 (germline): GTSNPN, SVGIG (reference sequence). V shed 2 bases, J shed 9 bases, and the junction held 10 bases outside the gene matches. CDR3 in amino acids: CAWSMWEGPAQYF. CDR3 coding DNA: TGTGCCTGGAGTATGTGGGAGGGTCCTGCGCAGTACTTC. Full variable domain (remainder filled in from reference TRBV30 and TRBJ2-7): SQTIHQWPATLVQPVGSPLSLECTVEGTSNPNLYWYRQAAGRGLQLLFYSVGIGQISSEVPQNLSASRPQDRQFILSSKKLLLSDSGFYLCAWSMWEGPAQYFGPGTRLTVT.

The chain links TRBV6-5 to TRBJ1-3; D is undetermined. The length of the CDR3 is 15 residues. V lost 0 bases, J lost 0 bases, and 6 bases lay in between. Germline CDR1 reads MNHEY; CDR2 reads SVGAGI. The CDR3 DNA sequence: TGTGCCAGCAGTTACTCGACCGACTCTGGAAACACCATATATTTT. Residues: CASSYSTDSGNTIYF.

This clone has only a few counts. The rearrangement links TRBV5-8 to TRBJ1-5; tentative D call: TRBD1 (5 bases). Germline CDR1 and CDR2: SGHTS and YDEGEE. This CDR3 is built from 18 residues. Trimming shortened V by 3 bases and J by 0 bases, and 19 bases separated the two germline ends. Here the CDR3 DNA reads TGTGCCAGCAGCTCCCCCGGGGCAGGGACTGATAGCAATCAGCCCCAGCATTTT. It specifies CASSSPGAGTDSNQPQHF.

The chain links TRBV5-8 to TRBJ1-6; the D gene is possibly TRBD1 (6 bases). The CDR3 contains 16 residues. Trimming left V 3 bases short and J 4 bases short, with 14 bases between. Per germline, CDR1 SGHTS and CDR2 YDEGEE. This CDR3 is CASSWAGTRYNSPLHF. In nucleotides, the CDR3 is TGTGCCAGCAGCTGGGCAGGGACACGTTATAATTCACCCCTCCACTTT.

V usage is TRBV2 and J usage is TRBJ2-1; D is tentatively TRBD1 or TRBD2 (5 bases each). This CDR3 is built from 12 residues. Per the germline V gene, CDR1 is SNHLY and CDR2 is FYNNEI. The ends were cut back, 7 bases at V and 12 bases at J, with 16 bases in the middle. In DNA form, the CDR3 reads TGTGCCAGCACCAGAGGGGTTAGGAGGCAGTTCTTC. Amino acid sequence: CASTRGVRRQFF.

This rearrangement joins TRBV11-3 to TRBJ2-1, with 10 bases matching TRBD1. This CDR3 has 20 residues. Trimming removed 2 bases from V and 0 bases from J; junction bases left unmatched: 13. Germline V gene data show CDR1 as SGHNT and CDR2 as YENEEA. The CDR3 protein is CASSLLTGGLQPNSYNEQFF. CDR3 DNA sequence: TGTGCCAGCAGCTTACTGACAGGGGGCCTCCAACCCAACTCCTACAATGAGCAGTTCTTC.

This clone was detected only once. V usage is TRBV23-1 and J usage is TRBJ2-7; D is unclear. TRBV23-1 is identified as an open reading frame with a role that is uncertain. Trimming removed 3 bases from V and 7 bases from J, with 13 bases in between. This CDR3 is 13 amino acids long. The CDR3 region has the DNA TGCGCCAGCAGTCAGTCCCACCCCGGTGAGCAGTACGTC. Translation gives CASSQSHPGEQYV.

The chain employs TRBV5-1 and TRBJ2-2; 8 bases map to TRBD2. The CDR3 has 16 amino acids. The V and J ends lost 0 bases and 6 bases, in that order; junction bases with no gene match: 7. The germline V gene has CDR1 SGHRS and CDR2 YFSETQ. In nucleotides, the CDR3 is TGCGCCAGCAGCTTGGAGACTAGCGCGTTCGCCGGGGAGCTGTTTTTT. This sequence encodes CASSLETSAFAGELFF.

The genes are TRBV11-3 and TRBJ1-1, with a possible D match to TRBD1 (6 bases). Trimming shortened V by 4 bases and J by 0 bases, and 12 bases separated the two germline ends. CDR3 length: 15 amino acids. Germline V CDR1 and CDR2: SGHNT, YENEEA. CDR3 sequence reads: CASSSRGQLNTEAFF. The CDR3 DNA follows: TGTGCCAGCAGCTCGAGGGGACAACTGAACACTGAAGCTTTCTTT.

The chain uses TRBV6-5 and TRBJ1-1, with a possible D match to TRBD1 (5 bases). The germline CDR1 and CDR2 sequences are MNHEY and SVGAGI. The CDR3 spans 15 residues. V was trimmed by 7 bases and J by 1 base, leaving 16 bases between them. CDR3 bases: TGTGCCAGCAAGACGGGAGGGGACTCGAACACTGAAGCTTTCTTT. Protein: CASKTGGDSNTEAFF.

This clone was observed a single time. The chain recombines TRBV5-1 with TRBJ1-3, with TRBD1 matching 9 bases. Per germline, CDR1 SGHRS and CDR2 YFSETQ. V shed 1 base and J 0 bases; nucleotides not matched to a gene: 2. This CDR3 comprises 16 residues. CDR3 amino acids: CASSLTGGDSGNTIYF. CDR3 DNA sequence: TGCGCCAGCAGCTTGACAGGGGGCGACTCTGGAAACACCATATATTTT.

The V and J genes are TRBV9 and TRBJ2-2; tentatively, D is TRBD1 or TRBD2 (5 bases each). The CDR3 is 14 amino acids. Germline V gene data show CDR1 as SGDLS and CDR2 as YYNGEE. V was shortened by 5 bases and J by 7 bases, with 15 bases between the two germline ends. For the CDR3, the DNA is TGTGCCAGCAGTTCTAGGACTGGACACGGGGAGCTGTTTTTT. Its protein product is CASSSRTGHGELFF.

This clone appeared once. CDR3 amino acids: CASSWGQYLGTEAFF. CDR3 nucleotide sequence: TGTGCCAGCAGCTGGGGACAGTATTTAGGAACTGAAGCTTTCTTT. V is TRBV7-2 and J is TRBJ1-1; 7 nucleotides agree with TRBD1. The CDR3 consists of 15 residues. The ends lost 4 bases at V and 5 bases at J; junction bases unmatched: 10. Germline loops: CDR1 SGHTA, CDR2 FQGNSA.

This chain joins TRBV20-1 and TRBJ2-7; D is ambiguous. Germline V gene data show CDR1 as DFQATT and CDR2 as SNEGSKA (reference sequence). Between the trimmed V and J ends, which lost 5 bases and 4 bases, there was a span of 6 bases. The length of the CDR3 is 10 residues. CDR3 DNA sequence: TGCAGTGCTGGGAATTACGAGCAGTACTTC. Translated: CSAGNYEQYF.

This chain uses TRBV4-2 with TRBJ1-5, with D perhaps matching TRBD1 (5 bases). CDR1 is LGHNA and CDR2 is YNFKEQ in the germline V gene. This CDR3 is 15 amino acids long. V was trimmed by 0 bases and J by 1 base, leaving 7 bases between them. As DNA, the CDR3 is TGTGCCAGCAGCCAAGATTGGGGCAGCAATCAGCCCCAGCATTTT. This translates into CASSQDWGSNQPQHF.

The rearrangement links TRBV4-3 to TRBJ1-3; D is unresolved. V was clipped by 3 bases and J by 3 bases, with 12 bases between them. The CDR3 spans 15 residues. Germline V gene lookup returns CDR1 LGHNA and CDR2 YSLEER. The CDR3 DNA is TGCGCCAGCAGCCAGGAGGCGACCTTTGGAAACACCATATATTTT. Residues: CASSQEATFGNTIYF.

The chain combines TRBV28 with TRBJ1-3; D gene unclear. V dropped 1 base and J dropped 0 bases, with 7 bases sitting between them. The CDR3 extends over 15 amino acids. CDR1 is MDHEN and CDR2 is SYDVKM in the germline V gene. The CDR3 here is CASSLSESSGNTIYF. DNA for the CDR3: TGTGCCAGCAGTTTATCGGAAAGCTCTGGAAACACCATATATTTT.

The CDR3 is CASQYLATANTGELFF. The CDR3 region has the DNA TGCGCCAGCCAATACCTTGCGACAGCGAACACCGGGGAGCTGTTTTTT. This chain joins TRBV5-1 and TRBJ2-2; D possibly corresponds to TRBD1 (5 bases). The germline V gene has CDR1 SGHRS and CDR2 YFSETQ. The CDR3 covers 16 residues. The V gene lost 7 bases and the J gene lost 0 bases, with 16 bases spanning the gap.

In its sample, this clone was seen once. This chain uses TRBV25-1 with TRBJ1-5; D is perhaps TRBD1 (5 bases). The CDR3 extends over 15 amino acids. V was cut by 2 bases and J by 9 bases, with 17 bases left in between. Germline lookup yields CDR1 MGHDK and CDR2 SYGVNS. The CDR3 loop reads CASSETGTSVGPQHF. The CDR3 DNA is TGTGCCAGCAGTGAAACTGGGACGTCGGTGGGGCCCCAGCATTTT.

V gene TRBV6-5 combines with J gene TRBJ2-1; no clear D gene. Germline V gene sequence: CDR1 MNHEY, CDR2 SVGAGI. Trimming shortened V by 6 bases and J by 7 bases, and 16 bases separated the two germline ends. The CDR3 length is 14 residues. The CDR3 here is CASRPGIYGNEQFF. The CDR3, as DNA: TGTGCCAGCAGGCCCGGCATCTATGGGAATGAGCAGTTCTTC.

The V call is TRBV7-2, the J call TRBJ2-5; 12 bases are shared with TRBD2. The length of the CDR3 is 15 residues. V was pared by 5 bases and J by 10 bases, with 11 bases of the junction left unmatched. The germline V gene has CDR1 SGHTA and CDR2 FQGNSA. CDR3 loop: CASSPPSGRARSQYF. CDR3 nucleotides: TGTGCCAGCAGCCCTCCTAGCGGGAGGGCCCGGAGCCAGTACTTC. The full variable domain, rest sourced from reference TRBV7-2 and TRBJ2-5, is GAGVSQSPSNKVTEKGKDVELRCDPISGHTALYWYRQSLGQGLEFLIYFQGNSAPDKSGLPSDRFSAERTGGSVSTLTIQRTQQEDSAVYLCASSPPSGRARSQYFGPGTRLLVL.

The CDR3, as DNA: TGCGCCAGTAGGGGAACCGGGACTAGCCTTTACGAGCAGTACTTC. Its protein product is CASRGTGTSLYEQYF. The chain employs TRBV5-1 and TRBJ2-7; the match to TRBD2 covers 9 bases. The V segment lost 8 bases and the J segment 4 bases; nucleotides outside the gene matches: 13. This CDR3 is built from 15 residues. Germline V gene sequence: CDR1 SGHRS, CDR2 YFSETQ.

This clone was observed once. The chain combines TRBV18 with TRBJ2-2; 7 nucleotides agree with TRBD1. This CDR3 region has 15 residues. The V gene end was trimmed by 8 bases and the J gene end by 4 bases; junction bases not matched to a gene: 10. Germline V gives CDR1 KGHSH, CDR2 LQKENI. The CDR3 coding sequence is TGTGCCAGCCGCCTGGGACAGTCGGGCACCGGGGAGCTGTTTTTT. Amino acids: CASRLGQSGTGELFF.